Below, 14 T cell receptor beta chains from the same sample are listed, as sequenced in a study of OX40 agonist ivuxolimab in advanced cancers. Repertoires were generated with immunoSEQ multiplex PCR, while TCRdb's copy carries only in-frame clones and drops some. The table includes approximately 14,000 clones, under 80% detected once. The source material was CD4+ or CD8+ T cells sorted from blood, sampled in a trial of the OX40 agonist ivuxolimab. These receptors all come from an adult with an advanced solid tumor such as melanoma, head and neck, liver or kidney cancer.

The genes are TRBV2 and TRBJ1-1; TRBD1 matches 7 bases. Trimming took 7 bases from V and 1 from J; bases not matched to a gene: 6. The CDR3 is 14 amino acids. Germline assignment: CDR1 SNHLY and CDR2 FYNNEI. The CDR3 spells CASMGTDGNTEAFF. CDR3 nucleotide sequence: TGTGCCAGCATGGGGACAGACGGGAACACTGAAGCTTTCTTT. The full variable domain, its missing parts supplied by reference TRBV2 and TRBJ1-1, is EPEVTQTPSHQVTQMGQEVILRCVPISNHLYFYWYRQILGQKVEFLVSFYNNEISEKSEIFDDQFSVERPDGSNFTLKIRSTKLEDSAMYFCASMGTDGNTEAFFGQGTRLTVV.

The chain joins TRBV11-2 to TRBJ2-2; TRBD2 matches 7 bases. V trimming: 1 base; J trimming: 2 bases; junction bases outside the gene matches: 7. Germline CDR1 reads SGHAT; CDR2 reads FQNNGV. The CDR3 has 17 amino acids. The CDR3 is CASSLASGRANTGELFF. The CDR3 region has the DNA TGTGCCAGCAGCTTAGCTAGTGGGAGGGCCAACACCGGGGAGCTGTTTTTT.

The V call is TRBV5-4, the J call TRBJ1-5; D not certain. CDR1 is SGHNT, CDR2 YYREEE, per germline (reference sequence). This CDR3 is 12 amino acids long. Trimming stripped 0 bases from V and 3 bases from J, with 1 base between. As DNA, the CDR3 is TGTGCCAGCAGCTTGGACAATCAGCCCCAGCATTTT. This encodes CASSLDNQPQHF. The complete variable domain, with remaining parts taken from reference TRBV5-4 and TRBJ1-5, reads ETGVTQSPTHLIKTRGQQVTLRCSSQSGHNTVSWYQQALGQGPQFIFQYYREEENGRGNFPPRFSGLQFPNYSSELNVNALELDDSALYLCASSLDNQPQHFGDGTRLSIL.

The chain links TRBV7-8 to TRBJ1-1; no definite D call. V was trimmed by 5 bases and J by 1 base, leaving 11 bases between them. Germline V gene lookup returns CDR1 SGHVS and CDR2 FQNEAQ. The CDR3 length is 14 residues. The CDR3 sequence: CASSLRIENTEAFF. The CDR3 coding sequence is TGTGCCAGCAGCCTCCGAATTGAGAACACTGAAGCTTTCTTT. The variable domain in full, with the rest retrieved from reference TRBV7-8 and TRBJ1-1, is GAGVSQSPRYKVAKRGQDVALRCDPISGHVSLFWYQQALGQGPEFLTYFQNEAQLDKSGLPSDRFFAERPEGSVSTLKIQRTQQEDSAVYLCASSLRIENTEAFFGQGTRLTVV.

The chain employs TRBV10-3 and TRBJ2-1, with 13 bases identical to TRBD2. Germline lookup yields CDR1 ENHRY and CDR2 SYGVKD. The junction had 13 bases not matched to a gene; V was cut back by 10 bases and J by 7 bases. CDR3 length equals 16 residues. DNA for the CDR3: TGTGCCACCGGGGGGCCTACTAGCGGGAGGGCAAATGAGCAGTTCTTC. Residues: CATGGPTSGRANEQFF.

The rearrangement joins TRBV28 to TRBJ2-7, with 10 bases that match TRBD1. Trimming cost V 5 bases and J 6 bases; bases outside gene matches: 10. This CDR3 is built from 15 residues. The germline CDR1 and CDR2 sequences are MDHEN and SYDVKM. This chain's CDR3 is CASSEPGTGECEQYF. For the CDR3, the DNA is TGTGCCAGCAGTGAACCCGGGACAGGGGAATGCGAGCAGTACTTC. The whole variable domain, remainder taken from reference TRBV28 and TRBJ2-7, is DVKVTQSSRYLVKRTGEKVFLECVQDMDHENMFWYRQDPGLGLRLIYFSYDVKMKEKGDIPEGYSVSREKKERFSLILESASTNQTSMYLCASSEPGTGECEQYFGPGTRLTVT.

The table lists this clone with a count of one. J is TRBJ2-1 and V is TRBV7-6; D gene unclear. In germline, CDR1 is SGHVS, CDR2 FNYEAQ. This CDR3 contains 16 residues. V was trimmed by 0 bases and J by 3 bases, leaving 12 bases between them. The CDR3 loop is CASSLAPRTLYNEQFF. The CDR3 DNA sequence: TGTGCCAGCAGCTTAGCACCCAGAACGCTCTACAATGAGCAGTTCTTC.

The chain uses TRBV4-1 and TRBJ2-7, with a tentative D call TRBD2 (6 bases). Trimming removed 1 base from V and 3 bases from J, with 10 bases in between. Germline V gene lookup returns CDR1 MGHRA and CDR2 YSYEKL. The length of the CDR3 is 14 residues. CDR3 loop: CASSQVYGSYEQYF. The CDR3, as DNA: TGCGCCAGCAGCCAAGTTTACGGGAGCTACGAGCAGTACTTC.

This chain links TRBV2 with TRBJ1-2; a weak D match, TRBD1 (5 bases). The CDR3 length is 14 residues. CDR1 is SNHLY, CDR2 FYNNEI, per germline. V was pared by 4 bases and J by 4 bases, with 13 bases between. CDR3 residues: CASSAPGTAYGYTF. CDR3 nucleotide sequence: TGTGCCAGCAGTGCACCCGGGACGGCCTATGGCTACACCTTC.

The chain couples TRBV27 to TRBJ2-5, with D perhaps TRBD2 (6 bases). Germline V gene sequence: CDR1 MNHEY, CDR2 SMNVEV (reference sequence). The CDR3 length is 15 residues. V lost 5 bases, J lost 0 bases, and 13 bases lay in between. CDR3 DNA sequence: TGTGCCAGCAGTCAAGGCCGGAGGGACCAAGAGACCCAGTACTTC. It codes for CASSQGRRDQETQYF.

The V and J genes are TRBV12-5 and TRBJ2-1, with no clear D. The CDR3 consists of 14 residues. The V and J ends lost 7 bases and 6 bases respectively, with 16 bases between them. The germline V gene encodes CDR1 LGHNT and CDR2 FRNRAP. The CDR3 DNA reads as TGTGCTAGTGCCCTCTCGAGTTTCTTCAATGAGCAGTTCTTC. Translated: CASALSSFFNEQFF.

This clone has a single count. The rearrangement joins TRBV11-2 to TRBJ2-7, with 9 bases identical to TRBD2. The ends lost 4 bases at V and 2 bases at J; junction bases unmatched: 3. This CDR3 has 14 amino acids. Germline V gives CDR1 SGHAT, CDR2 FQNNGV. The CDR3 DNA follows: TGTGCCAGCAGCTCCTCTAGCGGGACCTACGAGCAGTACTTC. Its translation is CASSSSSGTYEQYF.

This sequence joins TRBV5-1 and TRBJ1-3; tentative D call: TRBD1 (6 bases). V dropped 4 bases and J dropped 0 bases, with 14 bases sitting between them. The CDR3 is 16 amino acids. Germline V gene lookup returns CDR1 SGHRS and CDR2 YFSETQ. The CDR3 region has the DNA TGCGCCAGCAGCGCCGGACAGTTGAACTCTGGAAACACCATATATTTT. Translation gives CASSAGQLNSGNTIYF.

J is TRBJ1-4 and V is TRBV5-4; no definite D call. The CDR3 is 13 amino acids. Germline V CDR1 and CDR2: SGHNT, YYREEE (reference sequence). The V and J ends lost 4 bases and 3 bases respectively, with 7 bases between them. CDR3 sequence (DNA): TGTGCCAGCAGCCCGGGGTCTAATGAAAAACTGTTTTTT. Protein product: CASSPGSNEKLFF.